This passage covers 19 T cell receptor beta chains from one sample sequenced in a study of blood T cell repertoires in COVID-19. Method: immunoSEQ multiplex PCR; TCRdb's copy keeps in-frame clones and lacks some. The data hold 150,000 to 200,000 clones, with 88% observed a single time. Sequenced material: peripheral blood. These receptors were taken from a man aged 55-75 years with acute or convalescent COVID-19.

The chain combines TRBV11-2 with TRBJ1-2; 9 positions match TRBD1. This CDR3 has 16 residues. With V trimmed by 5 bases and J by 5 bases, 12 bases remained unmatched. The V gene's germline CDR1 is SGHAT and CDR2 FQNNGV. The CDR3 DNA follows: TGTGCCAGCAGCGCCCGTACCGGGACAGGGTGGTATGGCTACACCTTC. Translated, it gives CASSARTGTGWYGYTF.

This clone appeared a few times. This chain links TRBV7-9 with TRBJ2-5; 8 bases fit TRBD1. J was trimmed by 0 bases and V by 7 bases; bases with no gene match: 7. The CDR3 runs to 15 residues. The V gene's germline CDR1 is SEHNR and CDR2 FQNEAQ (reference sequence). In DNA form, the CDR3 reads TGTGCCAGCAACCCGACAGGGGCGAACCAAGAGACCCAGTACTTC. Protein product: CASNPTGANQETQYF.

The chain recombines TRBV25-1 with TRBJ1-5; TRBD1 matches at 10 bases. The germline V gene encodes CDR1 MGHDK and CDR2 SYGVNS. Trimming cost V 7 bases and J 7 bases; bases outside gene matches: 7. This CDR3 contains 14 residues. CDR3: CASNDRGLGQPQHF. The CDR3 nucleotides read TGTGCCAGCAACGACAGGGGGCTCGGACAGCCCCAGCATTTT.

The rearrangement joins TRBV12-3 or TRBV12-4 to TRBJ1-4, with TRBD1 identical over 7 bases. J was trimmed by 7 bases and V by 6 bases; bases with no gene match: 5. This CDR3 is built from 13 residues. The CDR3, as DNA: TGTGCCAGCAGCCGGGGACAGATTGAAAAACTGTTTTTT. As protein: CASSRGQIEKLFF.

The chain employs TRBV5-1 and TRBJ2-7; 11 bases match TRBD1. Germline trimming cut 3 bases from V and 7 bases from J; bases unmatched to any gene: 9. Looked up from germline, CDR1 is SGHRS and CDR2 is YFSETQ. The CDR3 has 15 amino acids. This CDR3 reads CASSWLGTGGREQYF. CDR3 sequence (DNA): TGCGCCAGCAGCTGGCTTGGGACAGGGGGGCGGGAGCAGTACTTC.

V and J are TRBV10-3 and TRBJ2-1, with TRBD2 matching over 10 bases. V was clipped by 0 bases and J by 8 bases; unmatched bases: 10. From germline, CDR1 is ENHRY and CDR2 SYGVKD. CDR3 length: 17 residues. The CDR3 DNA reads TGTGCCATCAGTGAGTCCGCTAGCGGGGGACGTAAGGATGAGCAGTTCTTC. It is translated as CAISESASGGRKDEQFF.

The count of this clone is one. V and J are TRBV30 and TRBJ1-2; no clear D gene. Trimming pared 3 bases from V and 3 bases from J, leaving 8 bases between. Germline values: CDR1 GTSNPN, CDR2 SVGIG (reference sequence). The CDR3 spans 12 residues. CDR3 amino acids: CAWSGDYYGYTF. The CDR3 nucleotides read TGTGCCTGGAGCGGCGACTACTATGGCTACACCTTC.

This clone was detected once. The chain carries TRBV5-5 and TRBJ2-7; the D gene is possibly TRBD1 (6 bases). The CDR3 sequence is 14 residues long. Germline lookup yields CDR1 SGHKS and CDR2 YYEKEE (reference sequence). V shed 0 bases and J shed 1 base, with 8 bases lying between them. The CDR3 loop reads CASSLGTESYEQYF. The CDR3 DNA reads TGTGCCAGCAGCTTGGGGACAGAATCCTACGAGCAGTACTTC.

The V call is TRBV7-9, the J call TRBJ1-3; no clear D gene. Germline CDR1 reads SEHNR; CDR2 reads FQNEAQ (reference sequence). This CDR3 comprises 14 residues. Trimming shortened V by 1 base and J by 4 bases, and 8 bases separated the two germline ends. The CDR3 DNA is TGTGCCAGCAGCTTAGTGAGCGGGGGAAACACCATATATTTT. Its protein is CASSLVSGGNTIYF.

The chain is built from TRBV5-1 and TRBJ2-7, with 10 bases fitting TRBD2. V lost 6 bases, J lost 7 bases, and 13 bases stayed unmatched. From germline, CDR1 is SGHRS and CDR2 YFSETQ. This CDR3 is built from 15 residues. The CDR3 spells CASTPEGLAGVEQYF. Written as DNA, the CDR3 is TGCGCCAGCACTCCCGAGGGGCTAGCGGGAGTTGAGCAGTACTTC.

CDR3: CASSSGTGLAGYTF. The CDR3 bases are TGTGCCAGCAGTTCCGGGACAGGGTTGGCTGGCTACACCTTC. The V call is TRBV7-2, the J call TRBJ1-2; 9 nucleotides align to TRBD1. V lost 6 bases to trimming and J lost 7 bases; unmatched junction nucleotides: 9. The germline V gene encodes CDR1 SGHTA and CDR2 FQGNSA. The length of the CDR3 is 14 residues. The full variable domain, in which reference TRBV7-2 and TRBJ1-2 provide the parts outside the CDR3, is GAGVSQSPSNKVTEKGKDVELRCDPISGHTALYWYRQSLGQGLEFLIYFQGNSAPDKSGLPSDRFSAERTGGSVSTLTIQRTQQEDSAVYLCASSSGTGLAGYTFGSGTRLTVV.

The chain uses TRBV6-5 and TRBJ1-2; TRBD1 matches 7 bases. CDR3 length: 15 residues. Germline CDR1 and CDR2: MNHEY and SVGAGI. The J segment lost 0 bases and the V segment lost 2 bases, leaving 3 bases of the junction unmatched. The CDR3 spells CASSYGTETNYGYTF. The CDR3 coding sequence is TGTGCCAGCAGTTACGGGACAGAGACTAACTATGGCTACACCTTC.

The V gene is TRBV5-6, the J gene TRBJ1-6, with D maybe TRBD1 (5 bases). Germline CDR1 SGHDT, CDR2 YYEEEE. CDR3 length: 14 amino acids. V was pared by 5 bases and J by 8 bases, with 14 bases between. CDR3 DNA sequence: TGTGCCAGCAGTAGCAGGGTGCTTGATTCACCCCTCCACTTT. Translation: CASSSRVLDSPLHF.

The chain recombines TRBV19 with TRBJ2-1; the D gene is possibly TRBD2 (6 bases). CDR1 is LNHDA, CDR2 SQIVND, per germline (reference sequence). This CDR3 contains 16 residues. With 1 base removed from V and 4 bases from J, the gap between germline ends came to 14 bases. In nucleotides, the CDR3 is TGTGCCAGTAGTATAGGAGCGGCTAGCGCTTACAATGAGCAGTTCTTC. This codes for CASSIGAASAYNEQFF.

This clone rates as medium-sized. V is TRBV10-3 and J is TRBJ2-7, with 7 bases lining up with TRBD2. With V trimmed by 2 bases and J by 3 bases, 10 bases remained unmatched. This CDR3 contains 16 residues. Germline CDR1 is ENHRY and CDR2 is SYGVKD. CDR3 amino acids: CAISEGLADLLYEQYF. In nucleotides, the CDR3 is TGTGCCATCAGTGAGGGCCTAGCGGACTTGCTCTACGAGCAGTACTTC.

The chain recombines TRBV21-1 with TRBJ2-7; TRBD1 was called by the table and not checked on the DNA. TRBV21-1 is labeled a pseudogene. This CDR3 has 14 amino acids. The CDR3 DNA is TGTGCCAGCAAGGGAAAGGGGTCCCCCTACGAGCAGTACGTC. This sequence encodes CASKGKGSPYEQYV.

The genes are TRBV7-2 and TRBJ1-5, with TRBD1 as a possible D gene (6 bases). Germline V lookup: CDR1 SGHTA, CDR2 FQGNSA. CDR3 length: 15 amino acids. V was shortened by 3 bases and J by 5 bases, with 14 bases between the two germline ends. CDR3 region: CASSLRRGRDQPQHF. CDR3 sequence (DNA): TGTGCCAGCAGCTTGCGCAGGGGCAGGGATCAGCCCCAGCATTTT.

This rearrangement joins TRBV12-3 or TRBV12-4 to TRBJ2-3; TRBD1 matches 7 bases. Unmatched junction bases numbered 2, after V lost 5 bases and J lost 3 bases. The CDR3 sequence is 13 residues long. CDR3 protein: CASSPQGTDTQYF. Here the CDR3 DNA reads TGTGCCAGCAGTCCACAGGGGACAGATACGCAGTATTTT.

The chain uses TRBV6-1 and TRBJ2-3, with D possibly being TRBD1 (6 bases). Trimming took 1 base from V and 2 from J, leaving 25 bases between them. The CDR3 is made up of 20 amino acids. Looked up from germline, CDR1 is MNHNS and CDR2 is SASEGT. CDR3: CASSEGQGRAASLLTDTQYF. For the CDR3, the DNA is TGTGCCAGCAGTGAAGGGCAGGGGCGAGCCGCCTCACTTCTCACAGATACGCAGTATTTT.